Below, 10 T cell receptor beta chains from the same sample are listed, as sequenced in a study of beta chain features in type 1 diabetes. The whole isolated RNA underwent reverse transcription, so sequencing captured expressed TCRB transcripts. Using immunoSEQ multiplex PCR, the repertoire was profiled, and TCRdb retains in-frame clones only, with some absent. The table includes about 360,000 clones, about 12% detected once. Sample: naive CD4+ T cells from blood. Receptor source: a young man in good health.

In this sample, this clone turned up a few times. The rearrangement links TRBV29-1 to TRBJ2-2, with 8 bases lining up with TRBD2. The CDR3 is 14 amino acids. V lost 4 bases and J lost 5; bases outside the gene matches: 6. Looked up from germline, CDR1 is SQVTM and CDR2 is ANQGSEA. CDR3 loop: CSVAERESTGELFF. The CDR3 DNA follows: TGCAGCGTTGCCGAGCGGGAGTCTACCGGGGAGCTGTTTTTT.

The chain uses TRBV5-8 and TRBJ1-1; TRBD1 might be the D (6 bases). Germline lookup yields CDR1 SGHTS and CDR2 YDEGEE. The CDR3 length is 15 residues. V was shortened by 3 bases and J by 4 bases, with 16 bases between the two germline ends. This chain's CDR3 is CASSSAWGPGTEAFF. The CDR3 nucleotides are TGTGCCAGCAGCTCAGCTTGGGGGCCGGGCACTGAAGCTTTCTTT.

This rearrangement joins TRBV28 to TRBJ2-5; 7 nucleotides line up with TRBD2. Germline lookup yields CDR1 MDHEN and CDR2 SYDVKM. V was clipped by 5 bases and J by 2 bases; unmatched bases: 8. This CDR3 has 15 amino acids. This CDR3 reads CASSLIQAGQETQYF. In nucleotides, the CDR3 is TGTGCCAGCAGTCTAATTCAAGCGGGGCAAGAGACCCAGTACTTC.

A few counts support this clone. The chain links TRBV7-9 to TRBJ2-7, with a tentative D call TRBD1 (5 bases). Germline V gives CDR1 SEHNR, CDR2 FQNEAQ (reference sequence). This CDR3 has 13 amino acids. Trimming pared 2 bases from V and 4 bases from J, leaving 9 bases between. CDR3 region: CASSLTGPYEQYF. The CDR3 nucleotides read TGTGCCAGCAGCTTAACAGGACCATACGAGCAGTACTTC.

There are a few counts of this clone. The CDR3 DNA reads as TGTGCCAGCAGCTTAATGACGGTCAGGGGAACCGGGGCTGGAAACACCATATATTTT. Its protein is CASSLMTVRGTGAGNTIYF. This chain connects TRBV7-2 to TRBJ1-3; a possible D gene is TRBD1 (6 bases). Between the trimmed V and J ends, which lost 2 bases and 2 bases, there was a span of 22 bases. The CDR3 consists of 19 residues. CDR1 SGHTA and CDR2 FQGNSA come from the germline V gene.

This clone was detected a few times. This chain uses TRBV29-1 with TRBJ2-7, with 15 bases fitting TRBD2. Per the germline V gene, CDR1 is SQVTM and CDR2 is ANQGSEA. The CDR3 sequence is 21 residues long. The V segment lost 6 bases and the J segment 0 bases; nucleotides outside the gene matches: 21. CDR3 sequence reads: CSVRGDRGPGTSGGPSYEQYF. DNA of the CDR3: TGCAGCGTGAGAGGGGACAGGGGACCCGGGACTAGCGGGGGGCCCTCCTACGAGCAGTACTTC.

This clone was picked up a small number of times. The chain links TRBV4-2 to TRBJ1-3; the D gene is possibly TRBD1 (6 bases). This CDR3 has 19 residues. CDR1 is LGHNA and CDR2 is YNFKEQ in the germline V gene. Trimming took 2 bases from V and 0 from J, leaving 20 bases between them. CDR3 residues: CASSQYALGTQNSGNTIYF. Here the CDR3 DNA reads TGTGCCAGCAGCCAATATGCCCTTGGGACACAGAACTCTGGAAACACCATATATTTT.

The J gene is TRBJ2-7, the V gene TRBV4-3; 10 nucleotides match TRBD2. The CDR3 covers 18 residues. J was trimmed by 0 bases and V by 0 bases; bases with no gene match: 8. The germline V gene has CDR1 LGHNA and CDR2 YSLEER. CDR3 bases: TGCGCCAGCAGCCAAGATTTGACTAGCGGGCAAAGCTCCTACGAGCAGTACTTC. Its translation: CASSQDLTSGQSSYEQYF.

This clone turned up a few times. The chain carries TRBV9 and TRBJ1-1; no reliable D call. The V end was cut by 0 bases, the J end by 3 bases, with 6 bases between. CDR1 SGDLS and CDR2 YYNGEE come from the germline V gene. The CDR3 is made up of 13 amino acids. Written as DNA, the CDR3 is TGTGCCAGCAGCGTAGCCGGGGACACTGAAGCTTTCTTT. Protein: CASSVAGDTEAFF.

This clone showed up just a few times. The chain couples TRBV7-2 to TRBJ1-2; D remains ambiguous. CDR1 and CDR2 (germline): SGHTA, FQGNSA. V was pared by 5 bases and J by 8 bases, with 18 bases between. The CDR3 covers 14 residues. The CDR3 loop reads CASSAGVGERGYTF. In nucleotides, the CDR3 is TGTGCCAGCAGCGCAGGTGTCGGGGAGCGAGGCTACACCTTC.